This TCR beta chain appears in the sequencing data of a study of T cells in Graves' hyperthyroidism and ophthalmopathy. This clonotype was seen ten or more times. Subjects with ophthalmopathy showed a Clinical Activity Score no lower than 3, a NOSPECS grade no lower than 4, and a duration shorter than 3 months. Diagnoses were established using clinical symptoms, serum thyroxine and TRAb, thyroid ultrasound and orbital computed tomography. TCR beta CDR3 regions were amplified from RNA transcripts. Initially, a first-round RT-PCR of the TCR CDR3 employed the HTBI primer set. TCRdb reprocessed the multiplex PCR reads with MiXCR, giving one entry per CDR3 protein. The data contain about 610,000 distinct CDR3 sequences, roughly 14% of them seen just once; the ten biggest clones take up about 4.5%. Sequenced material: blood. The receptor comes from a woman in her forties with Graves' ophthalmopathy.

The CDR3 loop is CASRHTGSNQPQHF. CDR3 bases: TGTGCCAGCAGGCATACAGGTTCTAATCAGCCCCAGCATTTT. The rearrangement joins TRBV27 to TRBJ1-5; a possible D gene is TRBD1 (5 bases). Trimming took 6 bases from V and 4 from J, leaving 13 bases between them. CDR1 is MNHEY, CDR2 SMNVEV, per germline (reference sequence). This CDR3 contains 14 residues.